Listed here are 26 T cell receptor beta chains from one sample, sequenced in a study of radiotherapy plus CTLA-4 blockade in lung cancer. TCRdb's copy holds only in-frame clones and misses some; the assay was immunoSEQ multiplex PCR. The sample yields approximately 81,000 clones, around 79% seen once. The material sequenced was peripheral blood, taken from a patient treated with radiotherapy plus ipilimumab. The receptors originated from a human donor with non-small cell lung cancer who had a partial response to radiotherapy plus ipilimumab. Some clones in this sample may be carry-over from other donors' samples.

The V call is TRBV7-3, the J call TRBJ2-1; TRBD2 aligns across 13 bases. The CDR3 has 15 residues. J gave up 6 bases and V 5 bases, and 4 bases lay outside the gene matches. Germline CDR1 is SGHTA and CDR2 is FQGTGA. CDR3 amino acids: CASSTRTSGGNEQFF. CDR3 in DNA: TGTGCCAGCAGCACCCGGACTAGCGGGGGCAATGAGCAGTTCTTC.

In its sample, this clone was seen once. V usage is TRBV2 and J usage is TRBJ1-4; D gene ambiguous. The CDR3 runs to 14 residues. V lost 6 bases, J lost 8 bases, and 16 bases lay in between. CDR1 and CDR2 from the germline V gene are SNHLY and FYNNEI. The CDR3, as DNA: TGTGCCAGCAGCCGGGAGAGAAGGGCGGAAAAACTGTTTTTT. Translated: CASSRERRAEKLFF.

J is TRBJ2-7 and V is TRBV29-1, with 8 bases aligning to TRBD1. Germline V gene data show CDR1 as SQVTM and CDR2 as ANQGSEA. The V segment lost 8 bases and the J segment 4 bases; nucleotides outside the gene matches: 7. The CDR3 runs 12 residues. CDR3 DNA: TGCAGCTTGCAGGACAGGGAGTACGAGCAGTACTTC. Translating gives CSLQDREYEQYF.

V gene TRBV5-1 combines with J gene TRBJ1-6; no clear D. The CDR3 totals 14 residues. With 2 bases removed from V and 7 bases from J, the gap between germline ends came to 10 bases. The germline gives CDR1 SGHRS, CDR2 YFSETQ. This CDR3 reads CASSLPGGNSPLHF. In nucleotides, the CDR3 is TGCGCCAGCAGCTTACCGGGAGGGAATTCACCCCTCCACTTT.

The genes are TRBV11-3 and TRBJ1-4; the D gene is possibly TRBD1 (6 bases). The germline CDR1 and CDR2 sequences are SGHNT and YENEEA. This CDR3 is built from 12 residues. V was shortened by 0 bases and J by 14 bases, with 10 bases between the two germline ends. The CDR3 protein is CASSLERGGLFF. In DNA form, the CDR3 reads TGTGCCAGCAGCTTAGAGAGGGGGGGCCTGTTTTTT.

The chain joins TRBV5-8 to TRBJ2-1, with 7 bases that match TRBD1. CDR1 and CDR2 from the germline V gene are SGHTS and YDEGEE. The V segment lost 7 bases and the J segment 0 bases; nucleotides outside the gene matches: 10. The CDR3 loop spans 16 amino acids. CDR3 nucleotides: TGTGCCAGCGTACGAGGGGGCAGACCCTCCTACAATGAGCAGTTCTTC. Translated: CASVRGGRPSYNEQFF.

V gene TRBV27 combines with J gene TRBJ1-2; the D gene is possibly TRBD1 (6 bases). Germline CDR1 MNHEY, CDR2 SMNVEV (reference sequence). V was trimmed by 2 bases and J by 4 bases, leaving 11 bases between them. The CDR3 is made up of 14 amino acids. The CDR3 coding sequence is TGTGCCAGCAGTTTAAAGGGCAGGGGCTATGGCTACACCTTC. It is translated as CASSLKGRGYGYTF.

The chain combines TRBV25-1 with TRBJ2-1; tentatively, D is TRBD2 (5 bases). The germline CDR1 and CDR2 sequences are MGHDK and SYGVNS. V was clipped by 0 bases and J by 6 bases, with 6 bases between them. There are 13 residues in the CDR3. Here the CDR3 DNA reads TGTGCCAGCAGTGAATACGGGGTCAATGAGCAGTTCTTC. This encodes CASSEYGVNEQFF.

This clone was counted once. The gene calls are TRBV5-1 and TRBJ2-7; a possible D gene is TRBD2 (5 bases). From germline, CDR1 is SGHRS and CDR2 YFSETQ. The CDR3 loop spans 13 amino acids. V shed 0 bases and J shed 5 bases, with 9 bases lying between them. CDR3 coding DNA: TGCGCCAGCAGCTTGGATAGCGCAGACGAGCAGTACTTC. Protein sequence: CASSLDSADEQYF.

The rearrangement links TRBV7-2 to TRBJ2-7; 7 bases agree with TRBD2. The germline V gene encodes CDR1 SGHTA and CDR2 FQGNSA. The CDR3 contains 16 residues. The J segment lost 2 bases and the V segment lost 0 bases, leaving 7 bases of the junction unmatched. The DNA for the CDR3 is TGTGCCAGCAGCTTAGCGCTGGGCGGGGGAGCCTACGAGCAGTACTTC. It yields the protein CASSLALGGGAYEQYF.

This clone was detected only a few times. The chain carries TRBV27 and TRBJ2-1, with 8 bases aligning to TRBD2. Germline values: CDR1 MNHEY, CDR2 SMNVEV (reference sequence). CDR3 length equals 14 residues. Trimming cost V 6 bases and J 2 bases; bases outside gene matches: 3. DNA for the CDR3: TGTGCCAGCAGCTCGGGGGGGACCTACAATGAGCAGTTCTTC. Translated: CASSSGGTYNEQFF.

This chain uses TRBV7-2 with TRBJ2-7; the D gene is possibly TRBD1 (6 bases). This CDR3 comprises 15 residues. V gave up 1 base and J gave up 6 bases, with 16 bases separating them. Germline-derived CDR1 and CDR2 are SGHTA and FQGNSA. The CDR3 nucleotides are TGTGCCAGCAGCTTAGGTACCGGGACATTCTCCGAGCAGTACTTC. It codes for CASSLGTGTFSEQYF.

The V and J genes are TRBV27 and TRBJ2-3, with D perhaps TRBD2 (6 bases). The V end was cut by 3 bases, the J end by 1 base, with 20 bases between. Germline lookup yields CDR1 MNHEY and CDR2 SMNVEV (reference sequence). This CDR3 has 18 amino acids. CDR3 loop: CASSLFPPRRVGTDTQYF. CDR3 DNA sequence: TGTGCCAGCAGTTTGTTCCCACCTCGGAGGGTGGGCACAGATACGCAGTATTTT.

DNA for the CDR3: TGTGCCTGGAGTGTTGCAGGGGGCGCCGAGCAGTACTTC. It yields the protein CAWSVAGGAEQYF. The rearrangement uses TRBV30 and TRBJ2-7, with 8 bases that match TRBD1. The trim removed 0 bases at V and 6 bases at J, leaving 4 bases unmatched. Germline CDR1 GTSNPN, CDR2 SVGIG (reference sequence). This CDR3 is built from 13 residues.

The V gene is TRBV28, the J gene TRBJ1-1, with 9 positions matching TRBD1. Germline CDR1 is MDHEN and CDR2 is SYDVKM. The V and J ends lost 6 bases and 7 bases, in that order; junction bases with no gene match: 18. This CDR3 comprises 17 residues. CDR3 sequence: CASSSPTGGDYWGEAFF. The CDR3 nucleotides are TGTGCCAGCAGCTCACCGACAGGGGGGGATTACTGGGGTGAAGCTTTCTTT.

This clone came up a few times. The chain uses TRBV6-5 and TRBJ1-1; D unresolved. V gave up 5 bases and J gave up 2 bases, with 9 bases separating them. Germline V gene sequence: CDR1 MNHEY, CDR2 SVGAGI. CDR3 length: 13 residues. The CDR3, as DNA: TGTGCCAGCAGTCGGAACAGAAACACTGAAGCTTTCTTT. Encoded protein: CASSRNRNTEAFF.

V usage is TRBV2 and J usage is TRBJ2-1, with 11 nucleotides matching TRBD2. J was trimmed by 6 bases and V by 0 bases; bases with no gene match: 1. CDR1 and CDR2 from the germline V gene are SNHLY and FYNNEI. The CDR3 has 15 residues. CDR3 bases: TGTGCCAGCAGTGAAGCAGGACTAGCGGGCAATGAGCAGTTCTTC. Its translation: CASSEAGLAGNEQFF.

This clone was picked up a small number of times. The chain employs TRBV7-2 and TRBJ1-5; D is perhaps TRBD1 (6 bases). Deletions cut 5 bases from V and 6 bases from J, with 14 bases between. The germline CDR1 and CDR2 sequences are SGHTA and FQGNSA. The CDR3 extends over 14 amino acids. CDR3 region: CASSTTGQIQPQHF. The CDR3 nucleotides are TGTGCCAGCAGCACCACCGGACAGATTCAGCCCCAGCATTTT.

The chain couples TRBV5-1 to TRBJ2-3, with a weak D call TRBD2 (5 bases). The germline V gene encodes CDR1 SGHRS and CDR2 YFSETQ. Trimming took off 0 bases at V and 0 bases at J, with 8 bases between the two ends. The CDR3 has 15 residues. The DNA of the CDR3 is TGCGCCAGCAGCTTGGGACTACAGAGCACAGATACGCAGTATTTT. Its protein product is CASSLGLQSTDTQYF.

This clone was counted between two and nine times. The J gene is TRBJ2-7, the V gene TRBV10-3; no definite D call. Trimming took 3 bases from V and 3 from J, leaving 3 bases between them. This CDR3 contains 11 residues. CDR1 and CDR2 from the germline V gene are ENHRY and SYGVKD. CDR3 sequence reads: CAISDNYEQYF. The CDR3 DNA sequence: TGTGCCATCAGTGATAACTACGAGCAGTACTTC.

The rearrangement links TRBV6-4 to TRBJ2-1, with 10 bases lining up with TRBD2. CDR3 size: 16 residues. With V trimmed by 2 bases and J by 2 bases, 3 bases remained unmatched. From germline, CDR1 is MRHNA and CDR2 SNTAGT. The CDR3 region is CASSDLAGAAYNEQFF. The CDR3, as DNA: TGTGCCAGCAGTGACCTAGCGGGGGCCGCCTACAATGAGCAGTTCTTC.

The chain carries TRBV7-2 and TRBJ2-1, with 8 bases aligning to TRBD2. Per germline, CDR1 SGHTA and CDR2 FQGNSA. J was trimmed by 8 bases and V by 3 bases; bases with no gene match: 9. This CDR3 contains 15 residues. The CDR3 loop is CASSLQSGGEDEQFF. DNA for the CDR3: TGTGCCAGCAGCTTGCAATCGGGAGGGGAAGATGAGCAGTTCTTC.

The chain combines TRBV27 with TRBJ2-7; D is unresolved. V gave up 3 bases and J gave up 3 bases, with 9 bases separating them. This CDR3 has 13 amino acids. The germline gives CDR1 MNHEY, CDR2 SMNVEV (reference sequence). This CDR3 reads CASSFMIGYEQYF. CDR3 in DNA: TGTGCCAGCAGTTTTATGATCGGCTACGAGCAGTACTTC.

This clone was seen a few times. The genes are TRBV4-1 and TRBJ1-1; no reliable D call. Germline CDR1 reads MGHRA; CDR2 reads YSYEKL. Trimming removed 1 base at V and 1 base at J, with 13 bases between. This CDR3 comprises 16 residues. CDR3 in amino acids: CASSQVGAARNTEAFF. The CDR3 DNA is TGCGCCAGCAGCCAAGTCGGAGCCGCTCGGAACACTGAAGCTTTCTTT.

This clone has just one count. J is TRBJ2-1 and V is TRBV6-5, with TRBD2 identical over 14 bases. J gave up 11 bases and V 2 bases, and 8 bases lay outside the gene matches. The length of the CDR3 is 16 residues. Germline CDR1 and CDR2: MNHEY and SVGAGI. In DNA form, the CDR3 reads TGTGCCAGCAGTTACGACGGACTAGCGGGAGGAACTCAGCAGTTCTTC. As protein: CASSYDGLAGGTQQFF.

V gene TRBV5-1 combines with J gene TRBJ2-2; 9 nucleotides line up with TRBD2. V gave up 6 bases and J gave up 2 bases; unmatched junction bases: 5. Per germline, CDR1 SGHRS and CDR2 YFSETQ. CDR3 length equals 15 residues. CDR3 in amino acids: CASTDSGGNTGELFF. CDR3 in DNA: TGCGCCAGCACCGATAGCGGGGGCAACACCGGGGAGCTGTTTTTT.